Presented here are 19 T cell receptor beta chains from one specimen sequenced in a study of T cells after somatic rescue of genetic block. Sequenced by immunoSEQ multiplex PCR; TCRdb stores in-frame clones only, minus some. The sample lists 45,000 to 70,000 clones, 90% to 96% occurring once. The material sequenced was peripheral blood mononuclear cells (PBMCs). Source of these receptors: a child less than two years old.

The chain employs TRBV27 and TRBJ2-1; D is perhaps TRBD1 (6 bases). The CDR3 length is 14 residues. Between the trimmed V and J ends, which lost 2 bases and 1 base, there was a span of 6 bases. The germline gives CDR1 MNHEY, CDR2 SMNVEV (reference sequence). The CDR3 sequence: CASSLGTSYNEQFF. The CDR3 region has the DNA TGTGCCAGCAGTTTAGGGACATCCTACAATGAGCAGTTCTTC.

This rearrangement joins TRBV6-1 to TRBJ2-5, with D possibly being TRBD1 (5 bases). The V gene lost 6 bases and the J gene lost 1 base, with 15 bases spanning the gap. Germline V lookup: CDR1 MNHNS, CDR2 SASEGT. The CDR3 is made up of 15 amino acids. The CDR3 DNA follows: TGTGCCAGCAGCGCCTTACAGGATGCCCAAGAGACCCAGTACTTC. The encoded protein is CASSALQDAQETQYF.

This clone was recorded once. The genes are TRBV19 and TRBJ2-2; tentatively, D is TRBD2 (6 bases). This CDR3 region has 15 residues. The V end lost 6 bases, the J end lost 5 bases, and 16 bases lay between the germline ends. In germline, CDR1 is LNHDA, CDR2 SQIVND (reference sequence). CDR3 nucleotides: TGTGCCAGTAGCCTAGCGTGGCACCCTACCGGGGAGCTGTTTTTT. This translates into CASSLAWHPTGELFF.

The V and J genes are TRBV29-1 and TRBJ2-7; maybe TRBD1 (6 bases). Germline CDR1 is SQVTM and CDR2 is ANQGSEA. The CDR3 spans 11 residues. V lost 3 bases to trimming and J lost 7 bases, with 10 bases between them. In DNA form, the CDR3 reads TGCAGCGTTGACAGGGGTACGGAGCAGTACTTC. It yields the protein CSVDRGTEQYF.

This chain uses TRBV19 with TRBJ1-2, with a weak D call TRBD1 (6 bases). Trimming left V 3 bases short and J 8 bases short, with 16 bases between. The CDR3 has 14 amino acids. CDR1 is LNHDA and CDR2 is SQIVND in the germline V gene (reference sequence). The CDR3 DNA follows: TGTGCCAGTAGTATCCCTCGGACAGTTCGGGGCTACACCTTC. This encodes CASSIPRTVRGYTF.

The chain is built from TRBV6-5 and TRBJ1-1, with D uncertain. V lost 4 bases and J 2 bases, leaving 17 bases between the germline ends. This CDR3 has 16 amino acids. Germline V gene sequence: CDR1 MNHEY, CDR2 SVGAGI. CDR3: CASSSDRGPRNTEAFF. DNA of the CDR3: TGTGCCAGCAGTTCCGATCGTGGACCCAGAAACACTGAAGCTTTCTTT.

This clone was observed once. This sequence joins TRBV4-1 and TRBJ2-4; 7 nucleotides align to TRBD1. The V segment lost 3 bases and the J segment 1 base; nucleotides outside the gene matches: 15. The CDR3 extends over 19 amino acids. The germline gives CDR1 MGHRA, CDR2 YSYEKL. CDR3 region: CASSQSLLRQGEAKNIQYF. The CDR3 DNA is TGCGCCAGCAGCCAGAGTCTCCTGAGGCAGGGGGAGGCCAAAAACATTCAGTACTTC.

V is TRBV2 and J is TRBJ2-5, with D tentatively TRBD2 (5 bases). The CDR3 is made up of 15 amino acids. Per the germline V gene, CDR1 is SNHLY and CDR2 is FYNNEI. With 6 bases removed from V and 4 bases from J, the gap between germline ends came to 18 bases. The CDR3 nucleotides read TGTGCCAGCAGCGCGGGTCATGGGGATCGAGAGACCCAGTACTTC. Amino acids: CASSAGHGDRETQYF.

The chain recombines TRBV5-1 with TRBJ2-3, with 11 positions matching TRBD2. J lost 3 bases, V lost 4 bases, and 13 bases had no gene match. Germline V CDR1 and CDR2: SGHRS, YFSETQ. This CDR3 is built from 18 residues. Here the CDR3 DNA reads TGCGCCAGCAGCCAAGGGACTTACAGACTAGCGGGGACAGATACGCAGTATTTT. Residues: CASSQGTYRLAGTDTQYF.

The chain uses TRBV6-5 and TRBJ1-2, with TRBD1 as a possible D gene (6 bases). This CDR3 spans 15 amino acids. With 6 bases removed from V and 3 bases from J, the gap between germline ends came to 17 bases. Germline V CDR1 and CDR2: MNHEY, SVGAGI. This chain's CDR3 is CASRYHGGRDYGYTF. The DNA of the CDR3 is TGTGCCAGCAGGTATCACGGGGGGCGAGACTATGGCTACACCTTC.

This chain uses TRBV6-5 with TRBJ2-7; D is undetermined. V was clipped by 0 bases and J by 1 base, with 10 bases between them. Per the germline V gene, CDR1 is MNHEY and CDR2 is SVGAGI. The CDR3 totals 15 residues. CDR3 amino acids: CASSYSKAGSYEQYF. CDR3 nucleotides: TGTGCCAGCAGTTACTCGAAGGCAGGATCCTACGAGCAGTACTTC.

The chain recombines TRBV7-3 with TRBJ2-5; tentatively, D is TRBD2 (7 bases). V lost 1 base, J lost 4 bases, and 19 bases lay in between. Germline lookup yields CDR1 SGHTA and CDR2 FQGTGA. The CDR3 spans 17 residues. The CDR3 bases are TGTGCCAGCAGCTTAAGGTTTGGGCAGGGGAGGGGAGAGACCCAGTACTTC. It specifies CASSLRFGQGRGETQYF.

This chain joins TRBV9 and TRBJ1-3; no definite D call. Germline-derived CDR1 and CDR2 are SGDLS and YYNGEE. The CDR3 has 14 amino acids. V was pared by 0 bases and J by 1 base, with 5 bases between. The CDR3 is CASSVGRSGNTIYF. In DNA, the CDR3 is TGTGCCAGCAGCGTAGGCAGATCTGGAAACACCATATATTTT.

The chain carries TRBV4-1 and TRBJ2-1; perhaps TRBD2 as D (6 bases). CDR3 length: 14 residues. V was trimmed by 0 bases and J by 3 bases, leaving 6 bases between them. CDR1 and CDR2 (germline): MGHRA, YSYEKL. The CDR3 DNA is TGCGCCAGCAGCCAAGAGACTAGCTACAATGAGCAGTTCTTC. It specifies CASSQETSYNEQFF.

This CDR3 reads CASSQIGIITAQETQYF. The CDR3 DNA reads TGTGCCAGCAGCCAAATTGGGATTATTACGGCACAAGAGACCCAGTACTTC. The genes are TRBV14 and TRBJ2-5; D is uncertain. Germline values: CDR1 SGHDN, CDR2 FVKESK. The CDR3 is 17 residues long. Trimming shortened V by 2 bases and J by 2 bases, and 18 bases separated the two germline ends.

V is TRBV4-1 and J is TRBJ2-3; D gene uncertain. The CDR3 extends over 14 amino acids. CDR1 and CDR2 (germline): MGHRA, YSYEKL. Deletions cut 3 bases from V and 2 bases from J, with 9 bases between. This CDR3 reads CASSHAQNTDTQYF. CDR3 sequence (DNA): TGCGCCAGCAGCCACGCCCAGAACACAGATACGCAGTATTTT.

DNA for the CDR3: TGTGCCAGCAGCTCCTATAGCGGGAGGGCAAGCTCCTACAATGAGCAGTTCTTC. The encoded protein is CASSSYSGRASSYNEQFF. The genes are TRBV5-4 and TRBJ2-1; 11 bases are a match to TRBD2. V lost 3 bases, J lost 0 bases, and 8 bases stayed unmatched. Germline V gives CDR1 SGHNT, CDR2 YYREEE (reference sequence). This CDR3 region has 18 residues.

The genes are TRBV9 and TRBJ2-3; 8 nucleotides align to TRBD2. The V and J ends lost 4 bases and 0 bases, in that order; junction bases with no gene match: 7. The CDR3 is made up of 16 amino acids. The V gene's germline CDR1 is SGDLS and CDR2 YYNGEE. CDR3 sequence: CASSINSGTSTDTQYF. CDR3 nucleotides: TGTGCCAGCAGCATTAATAGCGGGACTAGCACAGATACGCAGTATTTT.

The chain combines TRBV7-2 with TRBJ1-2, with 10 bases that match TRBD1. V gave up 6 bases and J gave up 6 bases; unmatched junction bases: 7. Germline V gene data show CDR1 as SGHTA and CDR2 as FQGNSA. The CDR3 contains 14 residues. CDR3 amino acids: CASRTRDRGHGYTF. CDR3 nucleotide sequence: TGTGCCAGCAGAACTAGGGACAGGGGACATGGCTACACCTTC. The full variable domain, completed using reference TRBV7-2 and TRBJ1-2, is GAGVSQSPSNKVTEKGKDVELRCDPISGHTALYWYRQSLGQGLEFLIYFQGNSAPDKSGLPSDRFSAERTGGSVSTLTIQRTQQEDSAVYLCASRTRDRGHGYTFGSGTRLTVV.